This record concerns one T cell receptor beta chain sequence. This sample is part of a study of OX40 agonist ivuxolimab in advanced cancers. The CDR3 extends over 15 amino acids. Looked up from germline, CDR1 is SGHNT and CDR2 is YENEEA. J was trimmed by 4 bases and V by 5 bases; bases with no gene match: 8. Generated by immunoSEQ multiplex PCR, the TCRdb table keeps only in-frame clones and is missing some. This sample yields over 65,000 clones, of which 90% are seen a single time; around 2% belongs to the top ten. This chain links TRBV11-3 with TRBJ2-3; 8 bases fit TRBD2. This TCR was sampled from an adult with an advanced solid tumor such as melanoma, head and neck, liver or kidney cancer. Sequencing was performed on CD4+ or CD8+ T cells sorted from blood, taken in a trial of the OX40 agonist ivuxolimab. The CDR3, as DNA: TGTGCCAGCAGCCCCCCACAGCGGGGGTCAGATACGCAGTATTTT. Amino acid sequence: CASSPPQRGSDTQYF.